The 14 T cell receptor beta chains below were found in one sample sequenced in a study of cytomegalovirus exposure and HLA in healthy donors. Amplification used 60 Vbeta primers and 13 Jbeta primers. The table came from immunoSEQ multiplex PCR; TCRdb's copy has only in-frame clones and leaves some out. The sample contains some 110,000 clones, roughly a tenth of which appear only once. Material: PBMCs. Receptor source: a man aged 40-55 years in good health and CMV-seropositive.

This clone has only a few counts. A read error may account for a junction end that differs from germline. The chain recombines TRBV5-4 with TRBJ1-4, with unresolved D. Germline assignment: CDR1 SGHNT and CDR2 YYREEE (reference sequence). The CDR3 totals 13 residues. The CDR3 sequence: CASSLAGNEKLFF. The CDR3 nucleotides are TGTGCCAGCAGCTTGGCCGGGAATGAAAAGCTGTTTTTT.

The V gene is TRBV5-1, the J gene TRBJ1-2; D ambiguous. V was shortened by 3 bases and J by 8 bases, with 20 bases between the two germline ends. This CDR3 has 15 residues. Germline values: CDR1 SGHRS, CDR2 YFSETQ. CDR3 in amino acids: CASSSSGSGQEGYTF. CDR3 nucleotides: TGCGCCAGCAGCTCGTCCGGGAGCGGGCAGGAGGGCTACACCTTC.

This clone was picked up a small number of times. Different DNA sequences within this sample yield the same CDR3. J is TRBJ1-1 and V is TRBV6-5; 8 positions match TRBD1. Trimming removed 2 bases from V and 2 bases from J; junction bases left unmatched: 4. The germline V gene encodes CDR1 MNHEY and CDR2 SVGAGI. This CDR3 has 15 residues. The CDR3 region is CASSYPGQGNTEAFF. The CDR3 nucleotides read TGTGCCAGCAGTTACCCCGGACAGGGAAACACTGAAGCTTTCTTT.

The CDR3 here is CASSLALTYEQYF. The CDR3 coding sequence is TGTGCCAGCAGCTTAGCGCTCACCTACGAGCAGTACTTC. This rearrangement joins TRBV5-4 to TRBJ2-7; unclear D gene. V lost 2 bases and J lost 2, with 8 bases in between. Germline CDR1 is SGHNT and CDR2 is YYREEE (reference sequence). The CDR3 extends over 13 amino acids. Based on the CDR3 plus reference TRBV5-4 and TRBJ2-7, the full variable domain is ETGVTQSPTHLIKTRGQQVTLRCSSQSGHNTVSWYQQALGQGPQFIFQYYREEENGRGNFPPRFSGLQFPNYSSELNVNALELDDSALYLCASSLALTYEQYFGPGTRLTVT.

The DNA for the CDR3 is TGTGCCAGCAGCGTGACAGGGGCCAATCAGCCCCAGCATTTT. It specifies CASSVTGANQPQHF. The V and J genes are TRBV9 and TRBJ1-5; 8 bases fit TRBD1. CDR3 length: 14 residues. The germline V gene has CDR1 SGDLS and CDR2 YYNGEE. V gave up 2 bases and J gave up 3 bases; unmatched junction bases: 1.

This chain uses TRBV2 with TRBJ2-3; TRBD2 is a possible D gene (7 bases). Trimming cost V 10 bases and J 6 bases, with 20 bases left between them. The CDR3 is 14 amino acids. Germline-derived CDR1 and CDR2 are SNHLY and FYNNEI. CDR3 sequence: CANSPQGGSDTQYF. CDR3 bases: TGTGCCAACTCCCCACAGGGAGGGAGTGATACGCAGTATTTT. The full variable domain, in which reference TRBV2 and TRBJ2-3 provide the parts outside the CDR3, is EPEVTQTPSHQVTQMGQEVILRCVPISNHLYFYWYRQILGQKVEFLVSFYNNEISEKSEIFDDQFSVERPDGSNFTLKIRSTKLEDSAMYFCANSPQGGSDTQYFGPGTRLTVL.

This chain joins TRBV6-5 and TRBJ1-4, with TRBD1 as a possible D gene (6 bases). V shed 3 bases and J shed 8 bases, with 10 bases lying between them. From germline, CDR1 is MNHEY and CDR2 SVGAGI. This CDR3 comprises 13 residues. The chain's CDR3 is CASSYGQGEKLFF. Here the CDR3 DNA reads TGTGCCAGCAGTTATGGGCAGGGGGAAAAACTGTTTTTT.

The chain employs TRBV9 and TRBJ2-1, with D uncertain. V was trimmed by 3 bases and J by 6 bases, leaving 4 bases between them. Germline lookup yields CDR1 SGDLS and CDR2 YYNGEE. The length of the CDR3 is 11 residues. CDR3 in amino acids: CASSASNEQFF. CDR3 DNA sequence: TGTGCCAGCAGCGCGAGCAATGAGCAGTTCTTC.

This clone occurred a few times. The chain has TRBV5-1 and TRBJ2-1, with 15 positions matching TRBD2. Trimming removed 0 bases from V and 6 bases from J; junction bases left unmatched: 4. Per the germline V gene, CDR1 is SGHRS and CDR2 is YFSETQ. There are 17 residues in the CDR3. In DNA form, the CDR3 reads TGCGCCAGCAGCTTGGAAGGACTAGCGGGAGGGTTCAATGAGCAGTTCTTC. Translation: CASSLEGLAGGFNEQFF.

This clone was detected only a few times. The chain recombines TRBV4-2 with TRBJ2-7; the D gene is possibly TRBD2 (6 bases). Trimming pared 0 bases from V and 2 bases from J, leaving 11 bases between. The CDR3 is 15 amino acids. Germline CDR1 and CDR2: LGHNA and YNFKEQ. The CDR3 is CASSQEVAVTYEQYF. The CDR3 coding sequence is TGTGCCAGCAGCCAAGAGGTAGCGGTGACCTACGAGCAGTACTTC.

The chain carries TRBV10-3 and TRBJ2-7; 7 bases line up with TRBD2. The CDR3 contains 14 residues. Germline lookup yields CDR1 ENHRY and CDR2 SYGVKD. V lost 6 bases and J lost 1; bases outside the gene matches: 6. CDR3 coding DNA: TGTGCCATCAGCGGGGGGACGCGTTCCTACGAGCAGTACTTC. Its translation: CAISGGTRSYEQYF.

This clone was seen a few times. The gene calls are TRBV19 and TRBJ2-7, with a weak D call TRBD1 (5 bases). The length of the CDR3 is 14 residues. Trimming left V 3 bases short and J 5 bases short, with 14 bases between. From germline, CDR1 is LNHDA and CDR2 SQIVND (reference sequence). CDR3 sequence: CASSMRQPWDEQYF. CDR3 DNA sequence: TGTGCCAGTAGTATGCGACAGCCATGGGACGAGCAGTACTTC.

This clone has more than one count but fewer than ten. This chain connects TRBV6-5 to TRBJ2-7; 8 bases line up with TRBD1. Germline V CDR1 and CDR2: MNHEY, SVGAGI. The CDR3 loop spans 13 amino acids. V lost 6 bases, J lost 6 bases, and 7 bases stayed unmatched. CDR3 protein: CASSFGQGVEQYF. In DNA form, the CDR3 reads TGTGCCAGCAGCTTCGGACAGGGTGTCGAGCAGTACTTC.

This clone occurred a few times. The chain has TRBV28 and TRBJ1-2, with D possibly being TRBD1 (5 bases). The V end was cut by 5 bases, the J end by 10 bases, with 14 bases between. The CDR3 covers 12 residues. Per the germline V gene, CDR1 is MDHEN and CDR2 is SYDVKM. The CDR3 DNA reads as TGTGCCAGCAGTAGGTCAGGGAGGGACTACACCTTC. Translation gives CASSRSGRDYTF.